This TCR beta chain was sequenced in a study of CD8 T cells in ankylosing spondylitis. Scientists made TCR beta libraries using quantitative 5'-RACE with molecular barcodes. One entry per CDR3 protein, called by TCRdb with MiXCR from the 5' RACE reads. The sample has over 450,000 distinct CDR3 sequences, 10% to 15% seen once. Germline CDR1 is MNHNS and CDR2 is SASEGT. This CDR3 region has 14 residues. Trimming took 7 bases from V and 2 from J, leaving 13 bases between them. Findings and limits, study-wide: Some of the motif variants had earlier been found in reactive arthritis patients' fluid and blood. One TCR beta motif, made up of several highly homologous variants, appeared characteristic of ankylosing spondylitis blood.

This clonotype was seen a handful of times. As yet, its antigen is unknown. The chain uses TRBV6-1 and TRBJ2-3; D possibly matches TRBD1 or TRBD2 (5 bases each). Sequenced input: blood, either unsorted or a sorted T cell fraction (not recorded which). This clonotype originated in a male donor with ankylosing spondylitis. CDR3 amino acids: CASMERGVTDTQYF. The DNA of the CDR3 is TGTGCCAGCATGGAGAGGGGAGTCACAGATACGCAGTATTTT.